The sequence of this TCR beta chain was determined in a study of T cell clones after liver transplantation. The study, taken as a whole, reports: Graft donor-reactive T cells possibly entered the graft instead of undergoing deletion.

Unstimulated PBMCs were sorted into CD3+CD4+ and CD3+CD8+ populations. CDR1 is KGHSH, CDR2 LQKENI, per germline. The CDR3 sequence is 14 residues long. V lost 3 bases, J lost 2 bases, and 11 bases lay in between. This table comes from immunoSEQ multiplex PCR, and its TCRdb copy is limited to in-frame clones, with some not included. The sample holds some 60,000 clones; 71% are singletons and the top ten take around 16%. The sample holds a few counts of this clone. Its antigen is not known. The input for sequencing was CD4+ T cells from blood, taken before liver transplant. J is TRBJ2-7 and V is TRBV18; TRBD1 is a possible D gene (6 bases). The TCR comes from a human donor who received a liver transplant. CDR3 DNA sequence: TGTGCCAGCTCACCTGCGACAGGAACCTACGAGCAGTACTTC. The encoded protein is CASSPATGTYEQYF.